One and the same sample provided the 15 T cell receptor beta chains below, sequenced in a study of blood T cell repertoires in COVID-19. Profiled with immunoSEQ multiplex PCR; TCRdb holds only in-frame clones, not every one. The sample holds over 85,000 clones, roughly 77% seen once. Sequenced material: peripheral blood. The source of these receptors is a human donor in a cohort sampled during active COVID-19.

V usage is TRBV27 and J usage is TRBJ2-7; D might be TRBD2 (5 bases). V was clipped by 0 bases and J by 2 bases, with 8 bases between them. This CDR3 region has 14 residues. Germline CDR1 is MNHEY and CDR2 is SMNVEV (reference sequence). The CDR3 region is CASSLSGSPYEQYF. Here the CDR3 DNA reads TGTGCCAGCAGTTTATCTGGGAGCCCCTACGAGCAGTACTTC.

The table lists this clone with a few counts. V and J are TRBV7-9 and TRBJ1-1; maybe TRBD1 (6 bases). The CDR3 extends over 12 amino acids. The ends were cut back, 8 bases at V and 5 bases at J, with 12 bases in the middle. CDR1 SEHNR and CDR2 FQNEAQ come from the germline V gene (reference sequence). The CDR3 nucleotides are TGTGCCAGCCGGGAAGGGGGAACTGAAGCTTTCTTT. This sequence encodes CASREGGTEAFF.

This clone was found once. J is TRBJ2-7 and V is TRBV5-5, with TRBD2 matching over 10 bases. Germline V gene lookup returns CDR1 SGHKS and CDR2 YYEKEE (reference sequence). Trimming took 4 bases from V and 7 from J; bases not matched to a gene: 11. This CDR3 is 15 amino acids long. CDR3 sequence reads: CASSAGLADQEEQYF. The CDR3 region has the DNA TGTGCCAGCAGCGCCGGACTAGCGGATCAGGAGGAGCAGTACTTC.

This clone showed up just once. The gene calls are TRBV2 and TRBJ2-3, with 7 bases matching TRBD2. Germline CDR1 reads SNHLY; CDR2 reads FYNNEI. V shed 6 bases and J 3 bases; nucleotides not matched to a gene: 15. This CDR3 comprises 17 residues. In DNA, the CDR3 is TGTGCCAGCAGCGAGGGACTTTTCGCGGGGGAAACAGATACGCAGTATTTT. This gives the protein CASSEGLFAGETDTQYF.

This chain uses TRBV7-9 with TRBJ2-7, with 7 bases aligning to TRBD1. The germline V gene has CDR1 SEHNR and CDR2 FQNEAQ (reference sequence). Trimming cost V 7 bases and J 4 bases; bases outside gene matches: 10. This CDR3 comprises 14 residues. CDR3 in amino acids: CASTVQGPPYEQYF. The CDR3, as DNA: TGTGCCAGCACCGTACAGGGGCCACCTTACGAGCAGTACTTC.

V is TRBV28 and J is TRBJ2-7; D might be TRBD2 (5 bases). Germline CDR1 and CDR2: MDHEN and SYDVKM. The CDR3 extends over 16 amino acids. Trimming stripped 7 bases from V and 5 bases from J, with 24 bases between. The CDR3 sequence: CASIPPGLYSLDEQYF. The DNA of the CDR3 is TGTGCCAGCATCCCCCCAGGACTTTATTCCCTCGACGAGCAGTACTTC.

This chain links TRBV28 with TRBJ2-3, with D maybe TRBD1 (5 bases). Germline assignment: CDR1 MDHEN and CDR2 SYDVKM. The CDR3 loop spans 14 amino acids. The V end lost 1 base, the J end lost 3 bases, and 8 bases lay between the germline ends. The CDR3: CASSLSGQTDTQYF. CDR3 nucleotides: TGTGCCAGCAGTTTATCTGGACAAACAGATACGCAGTATTTT.

This clone has only a few counts. The chain combines TRBV19 with TRBJ2-2; D uncertain. Trimming removed 7 bases at V and 6 bases at J, with 15 bases between. This CDR3 contains 14 residues. Germline V gene data show CDR1 as LNHDA and CDR2 as SQIVND (reference sequence). CDR3 coding DNA: TGTGCCAGTATCGGGTCCGTCGGCGCCGGGGAGCTGTTTTTT. Amino acids: CASIGSVGAGELFF.

The gene calls are TRBV27 and TRBJ2-1; 8 bases are shared with TRBD2. The CDR3 covers 14 residues. V trimming: 10 bases; J trimming: 3 bases; junction bases outside the gene matches: 8. Germline V lookup: CDR1 MNHEY, CDR2 SMNVEV (reference sequence). In nucleotides, the CDR3 is TGTGCCACCGGAAGACTAGCGAACTACAATGAGCAGTTCTTC. The encoded protein is CATGRLANYNEQFF.

This chain connects TRBV3-1 (or the pseudogene TRBV3-2) to TRBJ2-1; 9 bases agree with TRBD2. V trimming: 0 bases; J trimming: 1 base; junction bases outside the gene matches: 7. The CDR3 is 18 amino acids. The germline V gene has CDR1 LGHDT and CDR2 YNNKEL (reference sequence). The CDR3 DNA follows: TGTGCCAGCAGCCAAGAGATAGCGGGAGCAACATCCTACAATGAGCAGTTCTTC. Translation gives CASSQEIAGATSYNEQFF.

The chain employs TRBV10-3 and TRBJ2-5; 12 nucleotides agree with TRBD2. Germline lookup yields CDR1 ENHRY and CDR2 SYGVKD. V shed 6 bases and J 5 bases; nucleotides not matched to a gene: 7. This CDR3 has 15 amino acids. The CDR3 DNA reads TGTGCCATCAGACCCGGACTAGCGGGATACGAGACCCAGTACTTC. This translates into CAIRPGLAGYETQYF.

The V and J genes are TRBV19 and TRBJ2-7; 10 positions match TRBD2. Unmatched junction bases numbered 8, after V lost 4 bases and J lost 2 bases. Germline V CDR1 and CDR2: LNHDA, SQIVND (reference sequence). The CDR3 extends over 16 amino acids. In DNA form, the CDR3 reads TGTGCCAGTAGTACCCGGACTAGCGGAATCCCCTACGAGCAGTACTTC. It is translated as CASSTRTSGIPYEQYF.

V gene TRBV5-1 combines with J gene TRBJ2-1; 9 bases align to TRBD1. Germline CDR1 reads SGHRS; CDR2 reads YFSETQ. This CDR3 is 15 amino acids long. V dropped 2 bases and J dropped 2; count of bases not matched to a gene: 2. CDR3 DNA: TGCGCCAGCAGCTTACGGACAGGGGCCTACAATGAGCAGTTCTTC. Its translation is CASSLRTGAYNEQFF. Based on the CDR3 plus reference TRBV5-1 and TRBJ2-1, the full variable domain is KAGVTQTPRYLIKTRGQQVTLSCSPISGHRSVSWYQQTPGQGLQFLFEYFSETQRNKGNFPGRFSGRQFSNSRSEMNVSTLELGDSALYLCASSLRTGAYNEQFFGPGTRLTVL.

This clone was seen a handful of times. The V call is TRBV19, the J call TRBJ2-6, with D possibly being TRBD1 (7 bases). V was clipped by 3 bases and J by 0 bases, with 12 bases between them. From germline, CDR1 is LNHDA and CDR2 SQIVND (reference sequence). This CDR3 region has 17 residues. The CDR3 reads CASSIRQGLSGANVLTF. The CDR3 DNA follows: TGTGCCAGTAGTATTCGACAGGGACTCTCTGGGGCCAACGTCCTGACTTTC.

The chain has TRBV7-2 and TRBJ2-2; D may be TRBD2 (6 bases). V was cut by 2 bases and J by 7 bases, with 20 bases left in between. This CDR3 region has 17 residues. Germline V CDR1 and CDR2: SGHTA, FQGNSA. As DNA, the CDR3 is TGTGCCAGCAGCTTACGAGTGGCTAGCGCCGGGGGCGGGGAGCTGTTTTTT. Translated: CASSLRVASAGGGELFF. The full variable domain, its missing parts supplied by reference TRBV7-2 and TRBJ2-2, is GAGVSQSPSNKVTEKGKDVELRCDPISGHTALYWYRQSLGQGLEFLIYFQGNSAPDKSGLPSDRFSAERTGGSVSTLTIQRTQQEDSAVYLCASSLRVASAGGGELFFGEGSRLTVL.